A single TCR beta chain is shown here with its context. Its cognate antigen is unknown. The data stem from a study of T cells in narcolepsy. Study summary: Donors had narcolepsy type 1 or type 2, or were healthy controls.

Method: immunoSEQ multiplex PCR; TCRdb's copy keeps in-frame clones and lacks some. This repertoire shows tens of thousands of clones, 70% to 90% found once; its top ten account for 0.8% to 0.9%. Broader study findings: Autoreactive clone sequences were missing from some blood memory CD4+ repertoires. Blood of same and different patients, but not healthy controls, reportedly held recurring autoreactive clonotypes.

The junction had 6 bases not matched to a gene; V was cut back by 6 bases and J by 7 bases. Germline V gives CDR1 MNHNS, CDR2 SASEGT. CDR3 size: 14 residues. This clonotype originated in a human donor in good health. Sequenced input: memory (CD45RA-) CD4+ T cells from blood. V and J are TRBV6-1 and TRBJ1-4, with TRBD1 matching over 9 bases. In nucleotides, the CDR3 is TGTGCCAGCAGGACGGACAGGGGAGGTGAAAAACTGTTTTTT. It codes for CASRTDRGGEKLFF.